A selection of T cell receptor beta chains follows, all from one sample in a study of blood T cell repertoires in COVID-19. Clones were read by immunoSEQ multiplex PCR, and TCRdb kept only the in-frame ones, dropping some. The sample has tens of thousands of clones, around 75% seen once. The sample comprised peripheral blood. The receptors come from a human donor in a cohort sampled during active COVID-19. CDR3s leave out the opening cysteine and the closing phenylalanine or tryptophan.

j_call | v_call | cdr3_aa
TRBJ2-3 | TRBV29-1 | SVEPGKGWADTQY
TRBJ1-5 | TRBV6-5 | ASSSSRDNRNQPQH
TRBJ1-2 | TRBV19 | ASSQSAGGNYGYT
TRBJ1-4 | TRBV5-5 | ASSLVQGGGEKLF
TRBJ2-5 | TRBV7-6 | ASSLAPGETQY
TRBJ2-5 | TRBV27 | ASSLSGQGAWETQY
TRBJ1-1 | TRBV3-1/TRBV3-2 | ASSQDASNTEAF
TRBJ2-5 | TRBV10-3 | AIGGGETQY
TRBJ2-6 | TRBV21-1 | ASNTIRLSRWGGAGANVLT
TRBJ1-2 | TRBV14 | ASSPGVNYGYT
TRBJ2-7 | TRBV27 | ASSPSGTGNPGPN
TRBJ2-1 | TRBV18 | ASSPQGNTEQF
TRBJ2-1 | TRBV3-1/TRBV3-2 | ASSLLGSSYNEQF
TRBJ2-7 | TRBV5-1 | ASSLAGGTYEQY
TRBJ2-7 | TRBV27 | ASSAGPNYEQY
TRBJ1-5 | TRBV19 | ASSMGDSHQPQH
TRBJ1-3 | TRBV7-9 | ASSPGTTVNTIY
TRBJ2-1 | TRBV29-1 | SATASGAGGRAWGSYNEQF
TRBJ2-3 | TRBV24-1 | ATSEARATDTQY
TRBJ1-2 | TRBV28 | ASSFTSGGDYGYT
TRBJ2-1 | TRBV11-2 | ASSPGTSGRLSYNEQF
TRBJ2-2 | TRBV7-3 | ASSINAGGTGELF
TRBJ2-1 | TRBV29-1 | SVEGGRAYNEQF
TRBJ2-3 | TRBV7-9 | ASSLVGVTTDTQY
TRBJ2-7 | TRBV27 | ASSLIAGTPYEQY
TRBJ2-7 | TRBV10-1 | ASSETGEAYEQY
TRBJ1-2 | TRBV9 | ASSEFRDRGLHT
TRBJ1-1 | TRBV7-8 | ASSPRRNTEAF
TRBJ1-5 | TRBV11-2 | ASSFSLEQPQH
TRBJ2-5 | TRBV10-2 | ASSETSELIETQY
TRBJ1-1 | TRBV29-1 | SVEDGTLTEAF
TRBJ2-5 | TRBV5-5 | ASSPRVAGDQETQY
TRBJ1-2 | TRBV5-1 | ASRPQGGGYT
TRBJ1-3 | TRBV6-5 | ASRQDSGNTIY
TRBJ1-2 | TRBV5-1 | ASSVGQVPNYGYT
TRBJ1-3 | TRBV2 | ASSEAGGRRNTIY
TRBJ2-2 | TRBV6-5 | ASRPDSLNTGELF